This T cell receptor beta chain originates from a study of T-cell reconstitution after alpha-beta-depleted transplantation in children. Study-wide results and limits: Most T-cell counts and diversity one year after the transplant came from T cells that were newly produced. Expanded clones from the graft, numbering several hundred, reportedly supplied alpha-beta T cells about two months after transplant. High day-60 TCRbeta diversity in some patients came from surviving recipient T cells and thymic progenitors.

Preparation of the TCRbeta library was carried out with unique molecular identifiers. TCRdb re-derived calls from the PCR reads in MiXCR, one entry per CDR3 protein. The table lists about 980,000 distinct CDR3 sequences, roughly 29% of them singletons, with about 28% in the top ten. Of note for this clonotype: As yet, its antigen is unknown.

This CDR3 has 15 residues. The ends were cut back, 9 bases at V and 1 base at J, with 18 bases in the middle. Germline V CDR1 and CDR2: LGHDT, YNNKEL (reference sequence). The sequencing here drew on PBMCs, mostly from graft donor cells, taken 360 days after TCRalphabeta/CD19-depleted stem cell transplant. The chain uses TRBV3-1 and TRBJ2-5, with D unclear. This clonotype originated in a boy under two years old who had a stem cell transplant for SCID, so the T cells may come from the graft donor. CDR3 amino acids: CASTRFLRSQETQYF. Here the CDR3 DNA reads TGTGCCAGTACCCGATTCCTCAGGAGCCAAGAGACCCAGTACTTC.